The next 20 T cell receptor beta chains were all read from a single sample in a study of OX40 agonist ivuxolimab in advanced cancers. Sequencing was performed with immunoSEQ multiplex PCR; in TCRdb, only in-frame clones are kept and a portion is missing. This table has approximately 79,000 clones, 80% to 90% appearing once. The sample consisted of CD4+ or CD8+ T cells sorted from blood, taken in a trial of the OX40 agonist ivuxolimab. These receptors originate from an adult with an advanced solid tumor such as melanoma, head and neck, liver or kidney cancer.

The CDR3 sequence: CASSTAPLAGGINEQFF. Written as DNA, the CDR3 is TGTGCCAGTAGTACAGCCCCACTAGCGGGGGGAATCAATGAGCAGTTCTTC. This chain joins TRBV19 and TRBJ2-1, with 12 bases aligning to TRBD2. The V gene end was trimmed by 4 bases and the J gene end by 6 bases; junction bases not matched to a gene: 10. The CDR3 spans 17 residues. Germline values: CDR1 LNHDA, CDR2 SQIVND (reference sequence).

This chain links TRBV5-1 with TRBJ2-7, with a tentative D call TRBD1 (5 bases). The V gene's germline CDR1 is SGHRS and CDR2 YFSETQ. The CDR3 is 14 amino acids. Trimming took 4 bases from V and 1 from J, leaving 12 bases between them. CDR3 sequence reads: CASSVTVGSYEQYF. CDR3 DNA: TGCGCCAGCAGCGTGACAGTGGGGTCCTACGAGCAGTACTTC.

This sequence joins TRBV4-2 and TRBJ2-7, with D possibly being TRBD1 or TRBD2 (5 bases each). CDR3 length equals 16 residues. Germline-derived CDR1 and CDR2 are LGHNA and YNFKEQ. With 0 bases removed from V and 1 base from J, the gap between germline ends came to 13 bases. The CDR3 reads CASSQEGTATSYEQYF. The CDR3 bases are TGTGCCAGCAGCCAAGAAGGGACGGCCACTTCCTACGAGCAGTACTTC.

This chain joins TRBV18 and TRBJ1-1; the D gene is possibly TRBD1 (5 bases). CDR3 length equals 17 residues. Trimming stripped 3 bases from V and 1 base from J, with 18 bases between. Germline V gene data show CDR1 as KGHSH and CDR2 as LQKENI. For the CDR3, the DNA is TGTGCCAGCTCACCGGCTAGGGGTAACCCTACGAACACTGAAGCTTTCTTT. Translation gives CASSPARGNPTNTEAFF.

V usage is TRBV27 and J usage is TRBJ1-4, with D unclear. With 4 bases removed from V and 0 bases from J, the gap between germline ends came to 6 bases. Germline CDR1 reads MNHEY; CDR2 reads SMNVEV (reference sequence). The CDR3 contains 14 residues. CDR3 region: CASSYQATNEKLFF. CDR3 coding DNA: TGTGCCAGCAGTTATCAAGCAACTAATGAAAAACTGTTTTTT.

The chain couples TRBV7-8 to TRBJ2-2; tentatively, D is TRBD2 (5 bases). The CDR3 consists of 16 residues. Germline lookup yields CDR1 SGHVS and CDR2 FQNEAQ. V was clipped by 2 bases and J by 2 bases, with 12 bases between them. CDR3 coding DNA: TGTGCCAGCAGCTTAAGCGAGGGTGCAAACACCGGGGAGCTGTTTTTT. Protein: CASSLSEGANTGELFF.

V usage is TRBV4-3 and J usage is TRBJ2-7; TRBD2 matches at 9 bases. Germline CDR1 reads LGHNA; CDR2 reads YSLEER. The V and J ends lost 1 base and 3 bases, in that order; junction bases with no gene match: 4. CDR3 length: 15 amino acids. CDR3 amino acids: CASSQAVTSGYEQYF. The CDR3, as DNA: TGCGCCAGCAGCCAAGCGGTGACTAGCGGCTACGAGCAGTACTTC.

V and J are TRBV7-2 and TRBJ1-2; 8 nucleotides line up with TRBD1. CDR3 length equals 13 residues. The V gene end was trimmed by 6 bases and the J gene end by 8 bases; junction bases not matched to a gene: 8. The germline CDR1 and CDR2 sequences are SGHTA and FQGNSA. CDR3 loop: CASSFQGAGGYTF. The CDR3 DNA follows: TGTGCCAGCAGTTTCCAGGGGGCTGGCGGCTACACCTTC.

On this clone: Other nucleotide sequences in the sample specify the same CDR3. The rearrangement joins TRBV27 to TRBJ2-5; a weak D match, TRBD1 (5 bases). V lost 5 bases and J lost 4, with 8 bases in between. Per germline, CDR1 MNHEY and CDR2 SMNVEV (reference sequence). The CDR3 has 12 amino acids. As DNA, the CDR3 is TGTGCCAGCAGTCTAAGGGGAGAGACCCAGTACTTC. Translation gives CASSLRGETQYF.

V usage is TRBV19 and J usage is TRBJ1-1; possible D gene TRBD1, 5 bases. Germline CDR1 is LNHDA and CDR2 is SQIVND (reference sequence). The CDR3 sequence is 14 residues long. Trimming left V 7 bases short and J 1 base short, with 13 bases between. The CDR3 protein is CASTLGQGNTEAFF. The CDR3 nucleotides read TGTGCCAGTACCCTGGGGCAGGGGAACACTGAAGCTTTCTTT.

This rearrangement joins TRBV30 to TRBJ2-4, with D perhaps matching TRBD2 (6 bases). This CDR3 region has 16 residues. V lost 2 bases and J 1 base, leaving 15 bases between the germline ends. The V gene's germline CDR1 is GTSNPN and CDR2 SVGIG (reference sequence). Written as DNA, the CDR3 is TGTGCCTGGAGTTCGACGGCGGGGTCGGCCAAAAACATTCAGTACTTC. Residues: CAWSSTAGSAKNIQYF.

This chain joins TRBV19 and TRBJ1-5; no definite D call. This CDR3 region has 12 residues. Trimming removed 6 bases from V and 6 bases from J, with 9 bases in between. CDR1 and CDR2 from the germline V gene are LNHDA and SQIVND (reference sequence). CDR3 nucleotides: TGTGCCAGTAGCCCTAGGGCTCAGCCCCAGCATTTT. Its translation: CASSPRAQPQHF. The full variable domain, in which reference TRBV19 and TRBJ1-5 provide the parts outside the CDR3, is DGGITQSPKYLFRKEGQNVTLSCEQNLNHDAMYWYRQDPGQGLRLIYYSQIVNDFQKGDIAEGYSVSREKKESFPLTVTSAQKNPTAFYLCASSPRAQPQHFGDGTRLSIL.

The V gene is TRBV5-4, the J gene TRBJ1-1; TRBD1 matches 7 bases. The junction had 9 bases not matched to a gene; V was cut back by 4 bases and J by 0 bases. This CDR3 spans 16 amino acids. CDR1 and CDR2 (germline): SGHNT, YYREEE (reference sequence). The CDR3 region is CASSRDSNGLNTEAFF. Written as DNA, the CDR3 is TGTGCCAGCAGCCGGGACAGTAATGGTCTGAACACTGAAGCTTTCTTT.

The V gene is TRBV5-1, the J gene TRBJ2-5; possible D gene TRBD2, 7 bases. This CDR3 spans 14 amino acids. Germline CDR1 reads SGHRS; CDR2 reads YFSETQ. The V end was cut by 1 base, the J end by 5 bases, with 12 bases between. In nucleotides, the CDR3 is TGCGCCAGCAGCTTGCGGGGGGCGCGGGAGACCCAGTACTTC. Translating it yields CASSLRGARETQYF.

V and J are TRBV6-5 and TRBJ2-3, with D possibly matching TRBD1 (5 bases). Germline V gives CDR1 MNHEY, CDR2 SVGAGI. CDR3 length: 14 residues. With 0 bases removed from V and 3 bases from J, the gap between germline ends came to 7 bases. The CDR3 spells CASSYSSGTDTQYF. As DNA, the CDR3 is TGTGCCAGCAGTTACTCATCAGGGACAGATACGCAGTATTTT.

This clone came up once. The chain uses TRBV5-1 and TRBJ2-2, with 10 bases identical to TRBD2. Germline V gives CDR1 SGHRS, CDR2 YFSETQ. The CDR3 runs to 16 residues. V was clipped by 4 bases and J by 3 bases; unmatched bases: 6. CDR3 protein: CASSPLAGEDTGELFF. The CDR3 DNA reads TGCGCCAGCAGCCCCCTAGCGGGAGAAGACACCGGGGAGCTGTTTTTT.

The rearrangement joins TRBV28 to TRBJ2-1; TRBD2 matches 8 bases. The germline V gene has CDR1 MDHEN and CDR2 SYDVKM. The CDR3 is 15 amino acids. J lost 0 bases, V lost 6 bases, and 4 bases had no gene match. The CDR3 loop is CASSNSGTSYNEQFF. The CDR3 DNA reads TGTGCCAGCAGCAATAGCGGGACCTCCTACAATGAGCAGTTCTTC.

This chain joins TRBV2 and TRBJ2-3, with D perhaps TRBD1 (5 bases). Germline CDR1 is SNHLY and CDR2 is FYNNEI. Trimming stripped 5 bases from V and 4 bases from J, with 13 bases between. The CDR3 sequence is 14 residues long. CDR3 nucleotides: TGTGCCAGCAGTTTAGGCAGGGCGGCAGATACGCAGTATTTT. Translated: CASSLGRAADTQYF.

DNA for the CDR3: TGTGCCAGCAGTTCTGGGCAGGGACAGCCCCAGCATTTT. Translation: CASSSGQGQPQHF. The chain uses TRBV7-2 and TRBJ1-5; a possible D gene is TRBD1 (5 bases). The CDR3 length is 13 residues. The germline gives CDR1 SGHTA, CDR2 FQGNSA. The V and J ends lost 6 bases and 7 bases respectively, with 13 bases between them.

The rearrangement uses TRBV15 and TRBJ1-1, with TRBD1 matching 8 bases. This CDR3 has 14 residues. Germline assignment: CDR1 LNHNV and CDR2 YYDKDF (reference sequence). Unmatched junction bases numbered 1, after V lost 0 bases and J lost 4 bases. The DNA for the CDR3 is TGTGCCACCAGCAGAGATACAGGGGGCACTGAAGCTTTCTTT. Amino acid sequence: CATSRDTGGTEAFF.